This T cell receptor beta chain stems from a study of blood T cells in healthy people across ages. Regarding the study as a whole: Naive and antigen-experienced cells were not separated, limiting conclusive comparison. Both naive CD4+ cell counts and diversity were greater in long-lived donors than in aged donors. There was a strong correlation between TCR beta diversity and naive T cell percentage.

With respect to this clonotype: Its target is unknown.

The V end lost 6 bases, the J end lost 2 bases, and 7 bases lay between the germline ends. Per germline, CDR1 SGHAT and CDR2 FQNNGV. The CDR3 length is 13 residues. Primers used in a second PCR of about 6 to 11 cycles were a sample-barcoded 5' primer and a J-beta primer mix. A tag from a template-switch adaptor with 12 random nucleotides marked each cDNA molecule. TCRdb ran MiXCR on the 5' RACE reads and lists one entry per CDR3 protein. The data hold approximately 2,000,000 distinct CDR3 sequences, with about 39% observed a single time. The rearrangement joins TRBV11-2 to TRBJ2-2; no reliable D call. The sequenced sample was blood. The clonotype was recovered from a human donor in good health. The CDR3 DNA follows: TGTGCCAGCAGGTCTATAAACACCGGGGAGCTGTTTTTT. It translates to CASRSINTGELFF.